These 27 T cell receptor beta chains came from one sample sequenced in a study of tumor and adjacent non-tumor tissue in lung cancer listed by TCRdb under 2018. The library was built by means of multiplex PCR. Instrument on record: Illumina HiSeq 2500. TCRbeta libraries were built by three rounds of nested PCR using primers (Table S4), following protocols modified from ARM-PCR. The raw public reads went through TCRdb reprocessing: fastp at Q25, MiXCR clone calling, in-frame beta chains kept. Identical CDR3 proteins give one entry, which carries the most common genes and DNA. This sample lists about 75,000 distinct CDR3 sequences; about two thirds were detected once. About 30% of the sample belongs to the ten largest clones. RNA was isolated from bulk, unsorted tissue, and RNA quality was assessed with a NanoDrop ND-1000 and an Agilent 2100. Distant non-tumor tissue taken more than 3 cm from the tumor edge was used as the normal lung sample.

What was sequenced was distant non-tumor lung tissue. The receptors were gathered from a woman in her forties or fifties with non-small cell lung cancer.

This clonotype was recorded a few times. One junction end does not reproduce the germline sequence, and a read error may be involved. The chain is built from TRBV11-2 and TRBJ2-7, with 8 nucleotides matching TRBD2. The germline CDR1 and CDR2 sequences are SGHAT and FQNNGV. The CDR3 is made up of 14 amino acids. The CDR3 sequence: CPSSSRLASYERYF. The CDR3 nucleotides are TGTCCCAGCAGCTCCCGACTAGCGAGCTACGAGCGGTACTTC.

The count of this clonotype is one. An end of the junction differs from the germline gene, which may be a read error. This sequence joins TRBV28 and TRBJ1-5, with D tentatively TRBD1 (5 bases). CDR3 length: 16 amino acids. CDR1 is MDHEN, CDR2 SYDVKM, per germline. The CDR3 DNA follows: TGTGCCAGCAGACGGGGGAGGGGTTGGGGCAATCAGTCCCAGCATTTT. It encodes CASRRGRGWGNQSQHF.

Concerning this clonotype: One end of the junction varies from germline; a read error may be responsible. The chain carries TRBV29-1 and TRBJ2-3; D perhaps matches TRBD1 (5 bases). CDR1 and CDR2 from the germline V gene are SQVTM and ANQGSEA. The CDR3 contains 13 residues. CDR3 bases: TGCATCGTTAGGGCGGTAGACACAGGTACGCAGTATTTT. Protein: CIVRAVDTGTQYF.

Note on this clonotype: With a much larger clone just one base away, this may be a read error. The rearrangement links TRBV12-3 or TRBV12-4 to TRBJ2-7; no clear D gene. This CDR3 comprises 11 residues. Here the CDR3 DNA reads TGTACCAGCAGTTCTAATAACGAGCAGTACTTC. Translated: CTSSSNNEQYF.

On this clonotype itself: Relative to the germline gene, one junction end is altered; a read error may explain this. The chain is built from TRBV11-2 and TRBJ2-1, with D possibly being TRBD2 (5 bases). Per the germline V gene, CDR1 is SGHAT and CDR2 is FQNNGV. This CDR3 spans 14 amino acids. CDR3 in amino acids: CASCFLAQYDGQFF. CDR3 nucleotides: TGTGCCAGCTGCTTCCTAGCCCAATACGATGGGCAGTTCTTC.

The V call is TRBV11-3, the J call TRBJ2-3; D not resolved. Germline V gene sequence: CDR1 SGHNT, CDR2 YENEEA. There are 13 residues in the CDR3. V shed 5 bases and J shed 1 base, with 7 bases lying between them. CDR3 coding DNA: TGTGCCAGCAGCGACAAGTGCACAGATACGCAGTATTTT. This codes for CASSDKCTDTQYF.

This chain's CDR3 is CAWSVPGADNQPQHF. CDR3 in DNA: TGTGCCTGGAGTGTACCCGGGGCTGACAATCAGCCCCAGCATTTT. J is TRBJ1-5 and V is TRBV30, with TRBD1 as a possible D gene (5 bases). V lost 0 bases and J 3 bases, leaving 12 bases between the germline ends. Germline V gene data show CDR1 as GTSNPN and CDR2 as SVGIG (reference sequence). The CDR3 length is 15 residues.

V is TRBV11-1 and J is TRBJ2-7; 12 bases map to TRBD2. The CDR3 runs 16 residues. The ends lost 11 bases at V and 2 bases at J; junction bases unmatched: 13. The germline V gene encodes CDR1 SGHAT and CDR2 FQDESV (reference sequence). The CDR3 reads CADSRGLAGDPYEQYF. CDR3 coding DNA: TGTGCCGACAGCCGGGGACTAGCGGGCGACCCCTACGAGCAGTACTTC.

Many counts were recorded for this clonotype. V gene TRBV20-1 combines with J gene TRBJ2-7; 8 bases fit TRBD1. There are 10 residues in the CDR3. Germline loops: CDR1 DFQATT, CDR2 SNEGSKA (reference sequence). Trimming removed 5 bases from V and 11 bases from J; junction bases left unmatched: 5. CDR3 in amino acids: CSAYKTGEYF. The CDR3 region has the DNA TGCAGTGCTTACAAGACAGGGGAGTACTTC.

A note on this clonotype: One end of the junction varies from germline; a read error may be responsible. This chain joins TRBV20-1 and TRBJ1-6; 9 positions match TRBD1. Germline CDR1 reads DFQATT; CDR2 reads SNEGSKA (reference sequence). The CDR3 consists of 16 residues. CDR3: CSAREGTGSPNSPPHF. The CDR3 DNA follows: TGCAGTGCTAGGGAAGGGACAGGGTCACCTAATTCACCCCCCCACTTT.

This clonotype was recorded a few times. The chain is built from TRBV19 and TRBJ2-1; D gene ambiguous. CDR3 size: 13 residues. CDR1 is LNHDA, CDR2 SQIVND, per germline (reference sequence). Deletions cut 1 base from V and 9 bases from J, with 10 bases between. The chain's CDR3 is CASSIVLSSEQFF. CDR3 in DNA: TGTGCCAGTAGTATAGTTTTGAGTAGTGAGCAGTTCTTC. Drawing the rest from reference TRBV19 and TRBJ2-1, the complete variable domain is DGGITQSPKYLFRKEGQNVTLSCEQNLNHDAMYWYRQDPGQGLRLIYYSQIVNDFQKGDIAEGYSVSREKKESFPLTVTSAQKNPTAFYLCASSIVLSSEQFFGPGTRLTVL.

The CDR3 reads CASSREVRVSSCEQYF. CDR3 DNA: TGCGCCAGCAGCCGAGAGGTCAGGGTAAGCTCCTGCGAACAGTACTTC. The chain employs TRBV4-1 and TRBJ2-7; weak D call: TRBD1 (5 bases). Germline CDR1 is MGHRA and CDR2 is YSYEKL. The CDR3 consists of 16 residues. V lost 4 bases and J lost 10, with 26 bases in between.

In this sample, this clonotype turned up many times. The chain joins TRBV5-4 to TRBJ2-1, with 7 bases matching TRBD2. The CDR3 length is 15 residues. The J segment lost 4 bases and the V segment lost 2 bases, leaving 6 bases of the junction unmatched. CDR1 SGHNT and CDR2 YYREEE come from the germline V gene (reference sequence). The DNA for the CDR3 is TGTGCCAGCAGCTTTTCCAGCGGGGTTTACAATGAGCAGTTCTTC. The encoded protein is CASSFSSGVYNEQFF. The full variable domain, with the rest looked up from reference TRBV5-4 and TRBJ2-1, is ETGVTQSPTHLIKTRGQQVTLRCSSQSGHNTVSWYQQALGQGPQFIFQYYREEENGRGNFPPRFSGLQFPNYSSELNVNALELDDSALYLCASSFSSGVYNEQFFGPGTRLTVL.

This clonotype has a handful of counts. The chain joins TRBV2 to TRBJ2-5; D gene unclear. Germline CDR1 SNHLY, CDR2 FYNNEI. The CDR3 loop spans 13 amino acids. V shed 4 bases and J shed 1 base, with 7 bases lying between them. CDR3 protein: CASSVGIQETQYF. The CDR3 DNA reads TGTGCCAGCAGTGTGGGGATCCAAGAGACCCAGTACTTC.

Remarks on this clonotype: At one end the junction does not follow the germline gene, possibly because of a read error. The rearrangement links TRBV29-1 to TRBJ1-1, with TRBD1 as a possible D gene (5 bases). This CDR3 is built from 12 residues. The germline CDR1 and CDR2 sequences are SQVTM and ANQGSEA. CDR3 DNA: TGCGGCGTTGTAAGGGGAGGGGCTGAAGTTTTCTTT. Protein sequence: CGVVRGGAEVFF.

The gene calls are TRBV12-3 or TRBV12-4 and TRBJ1-2; D gene uncertain. V was cut by 5 bases and J by 7 bases, with 8 bases left in between. The CDR3 spans 11 residues. The CDR3: CASSTGIGYTF. The CDR3 DNA follows: TGTGCCAGCAGTACGGGTATTGGCTACACCTTC.

With regard to this clonotype: A much bigger clone sits one base away, suggesting this may be a read error. The chain combines TRBV29-1 with TRBJ1-1; D is possibly TRBD1 (5 bases). The CDR3 is 12 amino acids. Trimming pared 3 bases from V and 4 bases from J, leaving 9 bases between. Germline V CDR1 and CDR2: SQVTM, ANQGSEA. The CDR3 protein is CSVEPGSTEAFF. In DNA, the CDR3 is TGCAGCGTTGAGCCAGGGAGCACTGAAGCTTTCTTT.

As regards this clonotype: This may come from a read error, since a much larger clone is one base off. Since the CDR3 does not end with the conserved phenylalanine or tryptophan, this likely comes from a read error. V gene TRBV29-1 combines with J gene TRBJ2-1; D remains unclear. The germline CDR1 and CDR2 sequences are SQVTM and ANQGSEA. This CDR3 has 11 amino acids. Trimming removed 3 bases from V and 8 bases from J, with 8 bases in between. CDR3 residues: CSVETLHEQFL. Here the CDR3 DNA reads TGCAGCGTTGAGACCCTCCATGAGCAGTTCCTC.

On this clonotype: Here the CDR3 omits its conserved ending phenylalanine or tryptophan, so a read error is the likely source. This sequence joins TRBV11-1 and TRBJ2-7; unclear D gene. V was shortened by 5 bases and J by 2 bases, with 16 bases between the two germline ends. CDR1 is SGHAT, CDR2 FQDESV, per germline (reference sequence). CDR3 length: 15 amino acids. CDR3 nucleotides: TGTGCCAGCAGCCCCGTGGCAGCTGAAACCTACGAGCAGTACTCC. Its translation: CASSPVAAETYEQYS.

Within the sample, this clonotype is large. For the CDR3, the DNA is TGCGCCAGCAGCCAAGATCTCTACAGGGGGAACACTGAAGCTTTCTTT. It is translated as CASSQDLYRGNTEAFF. This chain connects TRBV4-1 to TRBJ1-1; 7 nucleotides agree with TRBD1. This CDR3 region has 16 residues. V lost 0 bases and J lost 1; bases outside the gene matches: 5. The V gene's germline CDR1 is MGHRA and CDR2 YSYEKL.

Regarding this clonotype: A junction boundary mismatches the germline segment, possibly from a read error. This chain connects TRBV20-1 to TRBJ2-1, with 8 bases fitting TRBD2. Per the germline V gene, CDR1 is DFQATT and CDR2 is SNEGSKA (reference sequence). The CDR3 is 19 amino acids. The CDR3 loop is CSAREQGLRAGVSYNEQFF. DNA for the CDR3: TGTAGTGCTAGAGAGCAAGGTCTTCGAGCGGGAGTATCATACAATGAGCAGTTCTTC.

The chain couples TRBV11-2 to TRBJ2-7, with D unclear. V was trimmed by 2 bases and J by 5 bases, leaving 13 bases between them. CDR1 and CDR2 from the germline V gene are SGHAT and FQNNGV. The CDR3 is 14 residues long. This CDR3 is CASSLTLWNNEQYF. CDR3 DNA: TGTGCCAGCAGCTTAACCCTATGGAATAACGAGCAGTACTTC.

The chain links TRBV6-5 to TRBJ2-1; possible D gene TRBD2, 5 bases. Trimming pared 6 bases from V and 4 bases from J, leaving 13 bases between. The CDR3 spans 14 residues. The germline gives CDR1 MNHEY, CDR2 SVGAGI. The CDR3 sequence: CASRGLEAYNEQFF. DNA for the CDR3: TGTGCCAGCAGGGGCTTGGAGGCATACAATGAGCAGTTCTTC.

This clonotype was recorded at least ten times. The V gene is TRBV11-2, the J gene TRBJ2-7, with a weak D call TRBD2 (5 bases). Trimming pared 0 bases from V and 7 bases from J, leaving 13 bases between. The CDR3 spans 14 residues. Germline CDR1 reads SGHAT; CDR2 reads FQNNGV. CDR3 sequence reads: CASSLDPSGWEQYF. For the CDR3, the DNA is TGTGCCAGCAGCTTAGATCCATCGGGATGGGAGCAGTACTTC. Filled out from reference TRBV11-2 and TRBJ2-7, the complete variable domain reads EAGVAQSPRYKIIEKRQSVAFWCNPISGHATLYWYQQILGQGPKLLIQFQNNGVVDDSQLPKDRFSAERLKGVDSTLKIQPAKLEDSAVYLCASSLDPSGWEQYFGPGTRLTVT.

Note on this clonotype: A read error may account for a junction end that differs from germline. The chain combines TRBV20-1 with TRBJ2-5; a possible D gene is TRBD1 (5 bases). The germline CDR1 and CDR2 sequences are DFQATT and SNEGSKA (reference sequence). The CDR3 contains 19 residues. In DNA, the CDR3 is TGCAGTGCTCTTTTAGAAACAGGACGGGCCTCCCCCTCCCAAGAGACCCAATACTTC. It yields the protein CSALLETGRASPSQETQYF.

In regard to this clonotype: A read error is possible here, since a much larger clone lies one base away. The V call is TRBV6-5, the J call TRBJ2-1; 7 bases map to TRBD1. This CDR3 contains 13 residues. The junction had 7 bases not matched to a gene; V was cut back by 2 bases and J by 12 bases. Germline lookup yields CDR1 MNHEY and CDR2 SVGAGI. The CDR3 sequence: CASSYKTGMRQFF. The CDR3 DNA sequence: TGTGCCAGCAGTTACAAGACAGGGATGAGGCAGTTCTTC.

As for this clonotype: Germline is not matched at one junction end, which may reflect a read error. The V gene is TRBV11-2, the J gene TRBJ2-5; D possibly corresponds to TRBD1 (6 bases). The CDR3 length is 15 residues. The germline V gene has CDR1 SGHAT and CDR2 FQNNGV. CDR3 amino acids: CARSSGENLQETQYF. DNA for the CDR3: TGTGCCAGGAGCTCAGGGGAGAATTTACAAGAGACCCAGTATTTC.